What follows describes a single T cell receptor beta chain. The data stem from a study of technical replicates of blood from several donors. Measured with immunoSEQ multiplex PCR; TCRdb has only the in-frame clones, and not every one. This table holds 75,000 to 100,000 clones, about 95% found once. The CDR3 runs to 16 residues. V lost 3 bases, J lost 7 bases, and 14 bases stayed unmatched. CDR1 SGDLS and CDR2 YYNGEE come from the germline V gene. The V call is TRBV9, the J call TRBJ1-1; TRBD1 aligns across 8 bases. Sequenced input: T cells isolated from PBMCs. This clonotype was sampled from a human donor in good health. CDR3 amino acids: CASSANLGTGQDEAFF. The CDR3 DNA is TGTGCCAGCAGCGCCAACCTTGGGACAGGTCAAGATGAAGCTTTCTTT. The whole variable domain, filled in from reference TRBV9 and TRBJ1-1, reads DSGVTQTPKHLITATGQRVTLRCSPRSGDLSVYWYQQSLDQGLQFLIQYYNGEERAKGNILERFSAQQFPDLHSELNLSSLELGDSALYFCASSANLGTGQDEAFFGQGTRLTVV.